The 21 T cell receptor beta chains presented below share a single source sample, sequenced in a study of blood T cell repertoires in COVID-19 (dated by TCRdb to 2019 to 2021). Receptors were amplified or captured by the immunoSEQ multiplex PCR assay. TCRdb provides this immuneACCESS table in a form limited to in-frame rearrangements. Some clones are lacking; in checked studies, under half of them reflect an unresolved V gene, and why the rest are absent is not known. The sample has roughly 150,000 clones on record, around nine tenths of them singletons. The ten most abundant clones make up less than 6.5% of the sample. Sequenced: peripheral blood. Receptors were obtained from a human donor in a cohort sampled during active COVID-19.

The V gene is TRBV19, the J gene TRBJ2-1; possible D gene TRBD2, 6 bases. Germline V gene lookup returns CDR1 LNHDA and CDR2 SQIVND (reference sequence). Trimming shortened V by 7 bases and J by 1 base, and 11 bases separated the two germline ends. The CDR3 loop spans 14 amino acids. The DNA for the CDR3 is TGTGCCAGTAATCTCGGAGGGTCCTACAATGAGCAGTTCTTC. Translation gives CASNLGGSYNEQFF.

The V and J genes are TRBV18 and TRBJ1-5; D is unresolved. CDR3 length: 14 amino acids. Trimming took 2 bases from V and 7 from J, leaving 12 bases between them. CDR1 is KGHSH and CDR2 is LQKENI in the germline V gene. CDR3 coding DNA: TGTGCCAGCTCACCAGGGGAGTTGTTGCAGCCCCAGCATTTT. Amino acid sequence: CASSPGELLQPQHF.

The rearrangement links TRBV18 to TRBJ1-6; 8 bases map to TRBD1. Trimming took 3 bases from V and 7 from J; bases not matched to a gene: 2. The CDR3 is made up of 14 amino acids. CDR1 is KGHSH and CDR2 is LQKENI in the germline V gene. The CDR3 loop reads CASSPTGVNSPLHF. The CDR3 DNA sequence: TGTGCCAGCTCACCGACAGGGGTCAATTCACCCCTCCACTTT.

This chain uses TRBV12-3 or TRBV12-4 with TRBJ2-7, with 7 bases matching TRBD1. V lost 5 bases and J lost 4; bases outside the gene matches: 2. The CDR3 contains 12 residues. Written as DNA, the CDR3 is TGTGCCAGCAGTAAGACAGGGTACGAGCAGTACTTC. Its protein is CASSKTGYEQYF.

The CDR3, as DNA: TGTGCCACCAGTGACCCGGGGACTGGCTACAATGAGCAGTTCTTC. It yields the protein CATSDPGTGYNEQFF. The chain has TRBV24-1 and TRBJ2-1; possible D gene TRBD2, 6 bases. The CDR3 loop spans 15 amino acids. Germline loops: CDR1 KGHDR, CDR2 SFDVKD. V lost 4 bases and J lost 3, with 12 bases in between.

In DNA, the CDR3 is TGTGCCAGGAGGGGAGGGGTAAACTCTGGAAACACCATATATTTT. The encoded protein is CARRGGVNSGNTIYF. The rearrangement uses TRBV19 and TRBJ1-3; TRBD1 is a possible D gene (5 bases). The CDR3 sequence is 15 residues long. V shed 9 bases and J shed 0 bases, with 15 bases lying between them. CDR1 and CDR2 from the germline V gene are LNHDA and SQIVND (reference sequence).

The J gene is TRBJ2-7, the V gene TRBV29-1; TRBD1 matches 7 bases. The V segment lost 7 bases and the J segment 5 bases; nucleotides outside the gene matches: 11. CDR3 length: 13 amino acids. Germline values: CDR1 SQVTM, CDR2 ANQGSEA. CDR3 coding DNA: TGCAGCGCCACAGGGGACCCTGACAACGAGCAGTACTTC. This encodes CSATGDPDNEQYF.

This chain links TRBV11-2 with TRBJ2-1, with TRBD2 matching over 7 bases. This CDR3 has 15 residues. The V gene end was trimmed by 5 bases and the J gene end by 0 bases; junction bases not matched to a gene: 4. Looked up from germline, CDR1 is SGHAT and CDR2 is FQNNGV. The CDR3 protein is CASSISGASYNEQFF. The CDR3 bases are TGTGCCAGCAGCATAAGCGGGGCCTCCTACAATGAGCAGTTCTTC.

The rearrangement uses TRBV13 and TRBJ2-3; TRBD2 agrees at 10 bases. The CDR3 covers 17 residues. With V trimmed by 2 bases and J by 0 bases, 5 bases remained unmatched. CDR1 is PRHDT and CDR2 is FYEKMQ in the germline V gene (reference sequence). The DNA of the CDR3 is TGTGCCAGCAGCTTATCAGCGGGAGGGCCTAGCACAGATACGCAGTATTTT. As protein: CASSLSAGGPSTDTQYF.

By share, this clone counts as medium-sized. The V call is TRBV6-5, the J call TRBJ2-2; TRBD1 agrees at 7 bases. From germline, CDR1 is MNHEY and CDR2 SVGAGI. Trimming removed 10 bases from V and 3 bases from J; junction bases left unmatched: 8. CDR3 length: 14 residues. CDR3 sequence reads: CATLPGQYTGELFF. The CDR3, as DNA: TGTGCCACCCTCCCGGGACAGTACACCGGGGAGCTGTTTTTT.

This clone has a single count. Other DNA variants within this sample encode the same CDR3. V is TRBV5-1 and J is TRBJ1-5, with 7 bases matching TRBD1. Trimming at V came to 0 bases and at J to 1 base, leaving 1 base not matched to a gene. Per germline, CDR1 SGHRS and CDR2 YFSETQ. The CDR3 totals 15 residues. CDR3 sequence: CASSLGQGSNQPQHF. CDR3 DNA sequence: TGCGCCAGCAGCTTGGGACAGGGAAGCAATCAGCCCCAGCATTTT.

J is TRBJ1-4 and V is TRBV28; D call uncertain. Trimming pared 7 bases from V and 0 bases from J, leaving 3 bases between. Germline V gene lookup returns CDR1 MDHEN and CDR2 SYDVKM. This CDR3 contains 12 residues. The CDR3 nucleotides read TGTGCCAGCACCTCAACTAATGAAAAACTGTTTTTT. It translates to CASTSTNEKLFF.

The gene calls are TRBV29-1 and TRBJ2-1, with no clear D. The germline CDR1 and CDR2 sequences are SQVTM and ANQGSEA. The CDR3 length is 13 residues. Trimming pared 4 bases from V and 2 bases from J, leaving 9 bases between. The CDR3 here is CSVGVSTYNEQFF. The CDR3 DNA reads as TGCAGCGTTGGTGTTAGTACCTACAATGAGCAGTTCTTC.

CDR3 DNA sequence: TGTGCCAGCAGCCCAGGGCTGAATAGCAATCAGCCCCAGCATTTT. It codes for CASSPGLNSNQPQHF. The chain is built from TRBV7-2 and TRBJ1-5; a weak D match, TRBD1 (5 bases). Trimming shortened V by 5 bases and J by 0 bases, and 11 bases separated the two germline ends. The CDR3 extends over 15 amino acids. The germline V gene has CDR1 SGHTA and CDR2 FQGNSA.

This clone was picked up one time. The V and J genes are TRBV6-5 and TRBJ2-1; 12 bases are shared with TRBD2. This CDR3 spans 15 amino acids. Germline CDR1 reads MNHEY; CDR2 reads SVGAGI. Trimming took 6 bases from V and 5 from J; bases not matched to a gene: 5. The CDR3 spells CASRIWTSGDNEQFF. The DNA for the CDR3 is TGTGCCAGCAGGATATGGACTAGCGGGGACAATGAGCAGTTCTTC.

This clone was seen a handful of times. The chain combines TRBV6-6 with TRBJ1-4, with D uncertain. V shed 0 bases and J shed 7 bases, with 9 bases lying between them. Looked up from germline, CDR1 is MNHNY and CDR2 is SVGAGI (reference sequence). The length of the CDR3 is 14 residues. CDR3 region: CASSYSIRGEKLFF. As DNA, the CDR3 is TGTGCCAGCAGTTACTCCATCCGAGGTGAAAAACTGTTTTTT.

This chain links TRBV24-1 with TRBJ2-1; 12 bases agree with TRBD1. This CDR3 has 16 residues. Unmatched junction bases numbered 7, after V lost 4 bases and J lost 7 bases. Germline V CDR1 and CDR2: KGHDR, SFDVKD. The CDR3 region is CATSDSGTGGENEQFF. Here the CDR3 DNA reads TGTGCCACCAGTGACTCCGGGACAGGGGGCGAGAATGAGCAGTTCTTC.

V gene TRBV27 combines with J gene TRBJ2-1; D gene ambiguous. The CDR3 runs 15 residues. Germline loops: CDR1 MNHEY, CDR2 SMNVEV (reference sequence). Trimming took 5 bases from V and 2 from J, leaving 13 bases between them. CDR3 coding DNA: TGTGCCAGCAGTGGGCTGAGTGACCCCTACAATGAGCAGTTCTTC. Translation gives CASSGLSDPYNEQFF.

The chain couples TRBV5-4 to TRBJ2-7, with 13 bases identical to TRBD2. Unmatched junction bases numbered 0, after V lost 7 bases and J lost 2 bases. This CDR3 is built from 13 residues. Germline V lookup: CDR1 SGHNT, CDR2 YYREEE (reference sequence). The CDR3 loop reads CASGTSGTYEQYF. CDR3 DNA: TGTGCCAGCGGGACTAGCGGGACCTACGAGCAGTACTTC.

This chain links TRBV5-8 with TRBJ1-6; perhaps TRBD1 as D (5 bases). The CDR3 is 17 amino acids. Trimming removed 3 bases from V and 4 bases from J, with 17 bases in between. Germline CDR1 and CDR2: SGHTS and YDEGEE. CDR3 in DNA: TGTGCCAGCAGCTCAAACCCCCACAGGACGTATAATTCACCCCTCCACTTT. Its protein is CASSSNPHRTYNSPLHF.

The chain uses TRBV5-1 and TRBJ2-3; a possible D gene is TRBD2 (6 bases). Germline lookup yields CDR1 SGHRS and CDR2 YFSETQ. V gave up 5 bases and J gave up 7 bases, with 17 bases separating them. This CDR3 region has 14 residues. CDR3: CASSVDGRPNTQYF. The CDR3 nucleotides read TGCGCCAGCAGTGTTGACGGGAGACCTAATACGCAGTATTTT.